A single T cell receptor (beta chain) is shown here with its context. Its target is unknown. A read error may explain this, as a much larger clone is one base away. Original handling: The study's classifier, a distant-metastasis tool for papillary thyroid cancer, was built using CDR3 differences across clinicopathological groups. TCRdb redid the clone calls on the PCR reads using MiXCR. It is TCRdb's table, rather than the study itself, that gives the V and J calls and clone size. The profile shows around 18,000 clones, under 35% of them singletons. These data are taken from a study of metastatic and nonmetastatic thyroid tumors. The wider study: Thyroid patients, malignant and benign, had repertoires compared across blood and tumor or nodule tissue.

Thyroid surgery was preceded by no treatment in any patient. The length of the CDR3 is 15 residues. Germline CDR1 is LGHDT and CDR2 is YNNKEL (reference sequence). Study outcomes and limitations: Benign nodules reportedly had significantly lower TCR beta diversity than malignant thyroid tumors in blood and tumor.

The sequencing input was tumor tissue. The clonotype was recovered from a female donor with papillary thyroid cancer or a benign thyroid nodule (not recorded which). Some clones in this sample may be carry-over from other donors' samples. The V call is TRBV3-1, the J call TRBJ1-5, with D hard to call. The CDR3 loop is CASNQEEQLDQPQHF. The DNA for the CDR3 is TGTGCCAGCAACCAAGAGGAACAGCTAGATCAGCCCCAGCATTTT.